This T cell receptor (beta chain) was sequenced during a study of blood T cells in healthy people across ages. Study-wide context: T cells yielded about one barcoded beta molecule per two cells through template switching. Study conclusions and caveats: There were more naive CD4+ cells and higher diversity in long-lived donors than in aged donors. The study could not conclusively compare naive and antigen-experienced cells, given its unsorted PBMCs.

Donors were systemically healthy Caucasian individuals from Russia aged about 6 to 95 years. A sample-barcoded 5' primer and a J-beta primer mix were used in a second PCR of roughly 6 to 11 cycles. In TCRdb, the 5' RACE reads were re-called with MiXCR into one record per CDR3 protein. The sample lists approximately 1.5 million distinct CDR3 sequences, under 55% occurring once. The trim removed 8 bases at V and 0 bases at J, leaving 6 bases unmatched. The CDR3 has 14 residues. Germline CDR1 MNHEY, CDR2 SMNVEV (reference sequence). A word on this clonotype: Antigen specificity is unknown.

The chain recombines TRBV27 with TRBJ2-7; the match to TRBD1 covers 8 bases. The source is a woman under 30 in good health. Sequenced material: blood. The CDR3 DNA reads TGTGCCAGCGGACAGGGATTTACCTCCTACGAGCAGTACTTC. Protein product: CASGQGFTSYEQYF.